The 19 T cell receptor beta chains given below trace back to one sample, sequenced in a study of CD8 T cells in Susac syndrome (dated by TCRdb to between 2019 and 2020). The method behind the library was the immunoSEQ multiplex PCR assay. RNA was extracted using the RNeasy kit, and roughly 0.5 to 1 microgram was reverse transcribed with random hexamers. TCRdb passed the public sequencing reads through fastp at Q25 and MiXCR, retaining productive beta sequences. Each record represents a unique CDR3 protein, reported with the most common genes and DNA among its rows. The sample yields 300,000 or so distinct CDR3 sequences; about 90% were counted once. The ten top clones hold approximately 0.065% of the sample. The sequencing sample was made of CD4+ T cells from PBMCs. The receptors were gathered from a human donor with multiple sclerosis.

The rearrangement links TRBV7-2 to TRBJ1-3; D possibly corresponds to TRBD1 (5 bases). The CDR3 runs to 15 residues. The V end was cut by 5 bases, the J end by 3 bases, with 14 bases between. CDR1 is SGHTA, CDR2 FQGNSA, per germline. CDR3: CASSLERGVGNTIYF. CDR3 nucleotides: TGTGCCAGCAGCCTCGAACGGGGGGTTGGAAACACCATATATTTT.

The V gene is TRBV12-3 or TRBV12-4, the J gene TRBJ1-1; no firm D call. This CDR3 region has 14 residues. The V end was cut by 3 bases, the J end by 11 bases, with 19 bases between. The CDR3 nucleotides read TGTGCCAGCAGTTTCTGGCGTGACCTCGGGGTGGCTTTCTTT. As protein: CASSFWRDLGVAFF.

CDR3 sequence (DNA): TGCGCCAGCAGCGAGATCCCGGACGGGGAGCAGTATTTT. It translates to CASSEIPDGEQYF. The V and J genes are TRBV5-1 and TRBJ2-3, with a tentative D call TRBD2 (5 bases). The CDR3 consists of 13 residues. Trimming shortened V by 4 bases and J by 11 bases, and 17 bases separated the two germline ends. The germline gives CDR1 SGHRS, CDR2 YFSETQ.

CDR3 amino acids: CSVVPWDRAYEQYF. CDR3 nucleotides: TGCAGCGTTGTACCGTGGGACAGGGCCTACGAGCAGTACTTC. This rearrangement joins TRBV29-1 to TRBJ2-7, with TRBD1 matching over 9 bases. The V and J ends lost 4 bases and 2 bases, in that order; junction bases with no gene match: 6. Looked up from germline, CDR1 is SQVTM and CDR2 is ANQGSEA. The CDR3 is 14 residues long.

V is TRBV20-1 and J is TRBJ2-1; 12 bases are shared with TRBD2. Unmatched junction bases numbered 8, after V lost 3 bases and J lost 5 bases. Germline lookup yields CDR1 DFQATT and CDR2 SNEGSKA (reference sequence). The CDR3 spans 16 residues. The DNA for the CDR3 is TGCAGTGCTAGTATTCCTAGCGGGGGGGCAGACAATGAGCAGTTCTTC. Translating gives CSASIPSGGADNEQFF.

In nucleotides, the CDR3 is TGTGCCAGCAGCCGAGACCTAGTGACAGGGGGCACTGAAGCTTTCTTT. This sequence encodes CASSRDLVTGGTEAFF. The chain employs TRBV5-4 and TRBJ1-1; 9 nucleotides agree with TRBD1. The CDR3 is 16 residues long. The V segment lost 4 bases and the J segment 4 bases; nucleotides outside the gene matches: 11. Germline values: CDR1 SGHNT, CDR2 YYREEE (reference sequence).

The chain joins TRBV30 to TRBJ1-5; D not certain. The CDR3 contains 14 residues. Germline V CDR1 and CDR2: GTSNPN, SVGIG (reference sequence). Trimming removed 5 bases at V and 3 bases at J, with 14 bases between. This CDR3 reads CAWPYGEINQPQHF. Written as DNA, the CDR3 is TGTGCCTGGCCCTATGGGGAGATCAATCAGCCCCAGCATTTT.

There are a few counts of this clonotype. This chain joins TRBV18 and TRBJ1-1, with a weak D call TRBD1 (5 bases). Trimming took 3 bases from V and 1 from J, leaving 6 bases between them. CDR1 is KGHSH, CDR2 LQKENI, per germline. The CDR3 consists of 13 residues. CDR3 in amino acids: CASSPQGNTEAFF. The CDR3, as DNA: TGTGCCAGCTCACCCCAGGGGAACACTGAAGCTTTCTTT.

The V gene is TRBV6-5, the J gene TRBJ2-6; D is undetermined. Trimming left V 4 bases short and J 0 bases short, with 13 bases between. From germline, CDR1 is MNHEY and CDR2 SVGAGI. The CDR3 consists of 17 residues. The CDR3 region is CASSSPRLTSGANVLTF. The CDR3 DNA is TGTGCCAGCAGTTCCCCTAGACTTACCTCTGGGGCCAACGTCCTGACTTTC.

V and J are TRBV20-1 and TRBJ2-5; 8 nucleotides match TRBD2. CDR1 DFQATT and CDR2 SNEGSKA come from the germline V gene (reference sequence). CDR3 size: 13 residues. V gave up 3 bases and J gave up 5 bases; unmatched junction bases: 5. The CDR3 DNA reads as TGCAGTGCTAGGATCCCTAGCGGGGAGACCCAGTACTTC. Its translation: CSARIPSGETQYF.

The gene calls are TRBV30 and TRBJ1-2; D not certain. The CDR3 totals 11 residues. From germline, CDR1 is GTSNPN and CDR2 SVGIG (reference sequence). Trimming took 2 bases from V and 7 from J, leaving 8 bases between them. The CDR3 nucleotides are TGTGCCTGGAGTTTGGGCGTTGGCTACACCTTC. It encodes CAWSLGVGYTF.

The chain joins TRBV4-2 to TRBJ2-3; D perhaps matches TRBD1 (6 bases). The CDR3 consists of 20 residues. Trimming removed 4 bases at V and 0 bases at J, with 26 bases between. The germline V gene has CDR1 LGHNA and CDR2 YNFKEQ. CDR3 amino acids: CASSLLRGGSHPVSTDTQYF. CDR3 nucleotide sequence: TGTGCCAGCAGCCTACTCCGTGGGGGCTCCCACCCGGTTAGCACAGATACGCAGTATTTT.

The V call is TRBV30, the J call TRBJ1-2; D gene uncertain. Germline-derived CDR1 and CDR2 are GTSNPN and SVGIG (reference sequence). Trimming removed 2 bases from V and 0 bases from J, with 4 bases in between. This CDR3 region has 12 residues. In DNA form, the CDR3 reads TGTGCCTGGAGTCGGACTAACTATGGCTACACCTTC. Translation: CAWSRTNYGYTF.

The chain has TRBV29-1 and TRBJ1-4, with D unresolved. CDR1 and CDR2 from the germline V gene are SQVTM and ANQGSEA. CDR3 length equals 14 residues. V gave up 3 bases and J gave up 3 bases, with 11 bases separating them. The CDR3 DNA reads as TGCAGCGTTGAGTCGGCAGCACCTAATGAAAAACTGTTTTTT. This sequence encodes CSVESAAPNEKLFF.

This rearrangement joins TRBV29-1 to TRBJ2-1; TRBD1 matches at 10 bases. V gave up 8 bases and J gave up 8 bases; unmatched junction bases: 12. The CDR3 has 14 amino acids. The germline V gene has CDR1 SQVTM and CDR2 ANQGSEA. The DNA for the CDR3 is TGCAGCTCCGGACAGGGGGATTCTCGAGATGAGCAGTTCTTC. It translates to CSSGQGDSRDEQFF.

The chain carries TRBV27 and TRBJ1-6; 9 bases fit TRBD1. V lost 8 bases to trimming and J lost 7 bases; unmatched junction nucleotides: 21. Per the germline V gene, CDR1 is MNHEY and CDR2 is SMNVEV (reference sequence). This CDR3 has 19 residues. CDR3 sequence reads: CASGSSGTGTVRGNSPLHF. CDR3 DNA: TGTGCCAGCGGCTCCTCCGGGACAGGGACAGTAAGAGGCAATTCACCCCTCCACTTT.

The chain uses TRBV9 and TRBJ2-1, with 11 bases aligning to TRBD2. This CDR3 contains 15 residues. V gave up 6 bases and J gave up 6 bases; unmatched junction bases: 8. CDR1 is SGDLS and CDR2 is YYNGEE in the germline V gene. In DNA form, the CDR3 reads TGTGCCAGCAAACCGGGACTAGCGGAAATCAATGAGCAGTTCTTC. It yields the protein CASKPGLAEINEQFF.

The chain combines TRBV29-1 with TRBJ2-6; a weak D match, TRBD2 (5 bases). The CDR3 totals 20 residues. Trimming removed 1 base from V and 2 bases from J, with 24 bases in between. The germline gives CDR1 SQVTM, CDR2 ANQGSEA. CDR3: CSVEASSVRELNAGANVLTF. As DNA, the CDR3 is TGCAGCGTTGAAGCTTCATCTGTCCGGGAACTAAACGCTGGGGCCAACGTCCTGACTTTC.

The rearrangement uses TRBV10-3 and TRBJ1-1; D unresolved. CDR1 and CDR2 (germline): ENHRY, SYGVKD. The CDR3 runs 12 residues. V shed 4 bases and J shed 7 bases, with 10 bases lying between them. In DNA, the CDR3 is TGTGCCATCAGTGGATCTACAGTTGAAGCTTTCTTT. Residues: CAISGSTVEAFF.